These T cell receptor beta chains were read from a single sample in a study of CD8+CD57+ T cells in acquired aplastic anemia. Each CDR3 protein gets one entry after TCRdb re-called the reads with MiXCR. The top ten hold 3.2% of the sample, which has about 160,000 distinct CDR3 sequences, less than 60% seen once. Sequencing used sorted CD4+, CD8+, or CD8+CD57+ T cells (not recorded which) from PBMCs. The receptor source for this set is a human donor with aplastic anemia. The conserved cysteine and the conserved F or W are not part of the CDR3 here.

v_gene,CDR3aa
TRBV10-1,ASSESGVSYEQY
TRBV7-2,ASSKSSGNIIY
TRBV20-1,SARPGTGGSNQPQH
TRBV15,AASSETGASSYEQY
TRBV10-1,ASAIGRLQETQY
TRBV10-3,AISLGGGTEAF
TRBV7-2,ASSDRDTLTDTQY
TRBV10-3,AISEPGTALSGGYT
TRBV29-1,SVERGGYNEQF
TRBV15,ATSIKRWDLNSYEQY
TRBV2,ASTYGGINYGYT
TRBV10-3,AISDGYREESPLH
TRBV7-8,ASSLVGGEKLF
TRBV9,ASSVGLAGAGTGELF
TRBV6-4,ASKPGQGSGNTIY
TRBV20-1,SAPGSGYNEQF
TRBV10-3,AISAQGFSDAEAF
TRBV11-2,ASSGPGTSGDTQY
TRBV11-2,ASNLVQTHTGELF
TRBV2,ASSLTGSRSEAF
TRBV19,ASSTRTGNTGELF
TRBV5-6,ASRTSGRNYGYT
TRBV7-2,ASSFALGTAGGYT
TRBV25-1,ASSWGRKNTEAF